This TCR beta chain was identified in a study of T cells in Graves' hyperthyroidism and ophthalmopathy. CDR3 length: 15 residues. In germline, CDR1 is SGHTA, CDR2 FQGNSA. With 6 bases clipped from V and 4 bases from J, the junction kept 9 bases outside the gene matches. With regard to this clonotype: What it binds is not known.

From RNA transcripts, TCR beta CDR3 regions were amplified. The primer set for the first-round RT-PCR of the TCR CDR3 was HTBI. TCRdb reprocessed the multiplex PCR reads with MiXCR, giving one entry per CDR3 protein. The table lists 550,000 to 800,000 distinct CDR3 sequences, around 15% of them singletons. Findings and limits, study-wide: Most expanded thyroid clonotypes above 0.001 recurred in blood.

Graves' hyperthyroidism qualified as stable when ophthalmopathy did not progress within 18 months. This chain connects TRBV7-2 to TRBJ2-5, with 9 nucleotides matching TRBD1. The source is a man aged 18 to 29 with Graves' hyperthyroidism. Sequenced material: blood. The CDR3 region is CASSSRDRVTETQYF. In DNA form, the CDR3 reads TGTGCCAGCAGTTCCCGGGACAGGGTAACAGAGACCCAGTACTTC.